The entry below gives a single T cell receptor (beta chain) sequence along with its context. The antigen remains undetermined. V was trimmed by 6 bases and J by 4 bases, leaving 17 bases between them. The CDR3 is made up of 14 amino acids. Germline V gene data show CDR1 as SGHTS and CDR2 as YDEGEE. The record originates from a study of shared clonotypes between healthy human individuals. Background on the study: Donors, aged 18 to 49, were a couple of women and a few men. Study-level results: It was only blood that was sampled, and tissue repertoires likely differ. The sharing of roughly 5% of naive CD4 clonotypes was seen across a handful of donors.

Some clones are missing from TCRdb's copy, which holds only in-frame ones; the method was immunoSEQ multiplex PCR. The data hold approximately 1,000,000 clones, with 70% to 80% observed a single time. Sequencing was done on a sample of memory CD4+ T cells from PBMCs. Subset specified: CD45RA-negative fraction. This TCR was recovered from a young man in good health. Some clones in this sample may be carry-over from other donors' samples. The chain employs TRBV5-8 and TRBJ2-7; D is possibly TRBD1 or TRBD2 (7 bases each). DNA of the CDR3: TGTGCCAGCACGCGGGGGACAGACTCTTACGAGCAGTACTTC. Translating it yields CASTRGTDSYEQYF.